In this sample, the clone carrying this T cell receptor (beta chain) turned up a few times. TCRdb reanalysed the reads using MiXCR and keeps one entry per CDR3 protein. The sample has about 740,000 distinct CDR3 sequences; approximately 40% are singletons. Germline V lookup: CDR1 MNHNS, CDR2 SASEGT. The CDR3 extends over 15 amino acids. Trimming cost V 6 bases and J 0 bases, with 14 bases left between them. The sample is drawn from a study of T cell repertoires in cytomegalovirus infection. Study-level information: CMV infection and matching HLA type were both indicated by public TCR beta signatures.

Sequencing was carried out using PBMCs. The chain recombines TRBV6-1 with TRBJ1-2; D may be TRBD1 (6 bases). The sequence was obtained from a human donor in good health (CMV status not recorded). Some clones in this sample may be carry-over from other donors' samples. This CDR3 reads CASRSGTRTNYGYTF. DNA for the CDR3: TGTGCCAGCAGAAGCGGGACACGAACTAACTATGGCTACACCTTC.